This TCR beta chain was found in a study of OX40 agonist ivuxolimab in advanced cancers. Regarding the research as a whole: Ivuxolimab was an agonistic, fully human IgG2 monoclonal antibody directed against OX40 (CD134), a costimulatory receptor. Intravenous ivuxolimab was administered to patients every 2 weeks at six dose levels: 0.01, 0.1, 0.3, 1.5, 3 and 10 mg/kg. Among the approximately 50 dose-escalation patients, around 20 had hepatocellular carcinoma, around 15 melanoma, 9 renal cell carcinoma and 9 head and neck cancer. The dose-escalation cohort was 82.7% male with a mean age of about 58 years, ranging from roughly 23 to 80. Prior anti-PD-1, anti-PD-L1 or anti-CTLA-4 therapy was permitted, and checkpoint inhibitors had been received by approximately 39% of dose-escalation patients. Partial responses occurred in three dose-escalation patients, of whom one had hepatocellular carcinoma and two had cutaneous melanoma. Peripheral TCRbeta sequencing aimed to test whether ivuxolimab altered TCR sequence diversity and caused clonal T-cell expansion. The paper describes the monotherapy dose-escalation part (N ≈ 51 patients) of the phase I trial of ivuxolimab.

About this clone: No cognate antigen has been identified for it. Base qualities are not at hand, and no much larger clone is one base apart.

The trial excluded patients who had a history of autoimmune disease or were on systemic immunosuppression. Peripheral blood for TCR sequencing was drawn from every dose cohort at baseline, at cycle 4 day 1 and at cycle 7 day 1. Samples came from an open-label, multicenter, first-in-human phase I dose-escalation trial of ivuxolimab. Adults with locally advanced or metastatic head and neck squamous cell, hepatocellular, melanoma or renal cell carcinoma were enrolled in the trial. Before TCR sequencing, CD4+ T cells and CD8+ T cells from peripheral blood were sorted into separate populations. The paper's findings and limits, for the study overall: In partial responders in the 0.1-3.0 mg/kg groups, normalized peripheral clonal expansion was found to be among the lowest, especially among CD8+ T cells. The antigen specificity of the peripheral T cells that underwent clonal expansion was not determined. At doses of 0.1 to 3.0 mg/kg, clonal expansion of both CD4+ and CD8+ blood T cells was observed from baseline to week 6. After ivuxolimab, more expanded clones were found on average in CD8+ T cells than in CD4+ T cells. Low levels of normalized T-cell clonal expansion were also shown by some nonresponding patients.

Genomic DNA was extracted from sorted cells for sequencing of the TCRbeta CDR3 region. TCRbeta CDR3 regions were sequenced using the immunoSEQ Assay. Here the immuneACCESS table is served through TCRdb, limited to in-frame sequences with V and J called. Missing clones are a known gap in these copies; in checked studies unresolved V genes cover under half, and the rest lacks a known reason. In this sample the table shows some 60,000 clones, around 90% of which occur a single time. The ten largest clones represent 11% to 15% of the sample. This receptor was taken from an adult with an advanced solid tumor such as melanoma, head and neck, liver or kidney cancer. Source: CD4+ or CD8+ T cells sorted from blood, taken in a trial of the OX40 agonist ivuxolimab.

The DNA sequence reads TGTGCCAGCAGTTCAAAGGGGGGTGGCTACACCTTC. It translates to CASSSKGGGYTF. Recombination linked TRBV27 to TRBJ1-2, and possibly TRBD1, on 6 matching bases. The CDR3 goes from the cysteine to the phenylalanine over 12 residues. Only the CDR3 part of the read is kept: 36 bases, read in frame from the first base. CDR1 and CDR2 are read off the germline V gene (reference sequence) as MNHEY and SMNVEV. V sheds 4 bases and J sheds 7 bases, leaving 10 bases between their ends.